Presented here are 30 T cell receptor beta chains from one specimen sequenced in a study of blood T cell repertoires in COVID-19. Assay used: immunoSEQ multiplex PCR; TCRdb lists only in-frame clones, some missing. The sample carries about 67,000 clones, over 80% recorded once. Sequenced material: peripheral blood. Receptor source: a man aged 45-65 years with active COVID-19.

This chain links TRBV7-9 with TRBJ1-4; TRBD1 agrees at 9 bases. This CDR3 is 15 amino acids long. V lost 6 bases and J lost 4; bases outside the gene matches: 6. CDR1 and CDR2 from the germline V gene are SEHNR and FQNEAQ (reference sequence). As DNA, the CDR3 is TGTGCCAGCAGTCGGGGACAGGGCCTTAATGAAAAACTGTTTTTT. Protein: CASSRGQGLNEKLFF.

The V and J genes are TRBV6-6 and TRBJ1-1, with D uncertain. Looked up from germline, CDR1 is MNHNY and CDR2 is SVGAGI (reference sequence). There are 14 residues in the CDR3. Between the trimmed V and J ends, which lost 6 bases and 4 bases, there was a span of 15 bases. The CDR3 DNA is TGTGCCAGCAGAAGCGAGACCGCCGGCACTGAAGCTTTCTTT. Translating it yields CASRSETAGTEAFF.

The chain combines TRBV4-3 with TRBJ2-7, with TRBD1 matching over 8 bases. CDR3 length: 15 residues. Germline lookup yields CDR1 LGHNA and CDR2 YSLEER. Trimming cost V 1 base and J 4 bases; bases outside gene matches: 6. The CDR3: CASSQVPDRGYEQYF. The CDR3 region has the DNA TGCGCCAGCAGCCAAGTCCCCGACAGGGGTTACGAGCAGTACTTC.

The V and J genes are TRBV28 and TRBJ1-1, with a possible D match to TRBD1 (6 bases). This CDR3 is built from 13 residues. CDR1 is MDHEN, CDR2 SYDVKM, per germline. The V end was cut by 7 bases, the J end by 4 bases, with 13 bases between. The CDR3 nucleotides read TGTGCCAGCACCTTGCGGGGGGCCACTGAAGCTTTCTTT. It specifies CASTLRGATEAFF.

This rearrangement joins TRBV27 to TRBJ2-5, with D possibly being TRBD2 (5 bases). The CDR3 sequence is 13 residues long. The V end lost 1 base, the J end lost 6 bases, and 9 bases lay between the germline ends. CDR1 and CDR2 from the germline V gene are MNHEY and SMNVEV (reference sequence). CDR3 sequence: CASSLFFGKTQYF. The CDR3 nucleotides read TGTGCCAGCAGTTTATTTTTCGGGAAGACCCAGTACTTC.

This sequence joins TRBV5-1 and TRBJ2-5; tentatively, D is TRBD1 (6 bases). Trimming took 5 bases from V and 5 from J, leaving 13 bases between them. The CDR3 spans 13 residues. Per the germline V gene, CDR1 is SGHRS and CDR2 is YFSETQ. The CDR3 nucleotides are TGCGCCAGCAGGTCAGGGGAGCCTGAGACCCAGTACTTC. Encoded protein: CASRSGEPETQYF.

V gene TRBV9 combines with J gene TRBJ1-4, with unresolved D. The CDR3 runs to 13 residues. V was trimmed by 0 bases and J by 8 bases, leaving 8 bases between them. Per germline, CDR1 SGDLS and CDR2 YYNGEE. The CDR3 loop reads CASSVVSGEKLFF. The CDR3 bases are TGTGCCAGCAGCGTAGTTTCAGGCGAAAAACTGTTTTTT.

Only one count was recorded for this clone. The gene calls are TRBV4-2 and TRBJ2-1, with D perhaps TRBD1 (6 bases). Looked up from germline, CDR1 is LGHNA and CDR2 is YNFKEQ. The CDR3 runs to 15 residues. V was cut by 0 bases and J by 6 bases, with 12 bases left in between. The CDR3 loop reads CASSQDNDRSNEQFF. In DNA, the CDR3 is TGTGCCAGCAGCCAAGATAACGACAGGAGCAATGAGCAGTTCTTC.

The chain uses TRBV30 and TRBJ2-3; D gene ambiguous. The germline gives CDR1 GTSNPN, CDR2 SVGIG (reference sequence). V was clipped by 1 base and J by 2 bases, with 7 bases between them. The CDR3 covers 13 residues. In DNA form, the CDR3 reads TGTGCCTGGAGTGCGGTTTTCACAGATACGCAGTATTTT. It codes for CAWSAVFTDTQYF.

J is TRBJ1-5 and V is TRBV28; 8 bases map to TRBD1. The CDR3 has 14 residues. Germline CDR1 MDHEN, CDR2 SYDVKM. Trimming took 7 bases from V and 1 from J; bases not matched to a gene: 3. Here the CDR3 reads CASTTGGSNQPQHF. CDR3 nucleotides: TGTGCCAGCACCACAGGGGGAAGCAATCAGCCCCAGCATTTT.

In nucleotides, the CDR3 is TGCGCCAGCAGTGACTACCCAGGGGGCTCCTACGAGCAGTACTTC. It yields the protein CASSDYPGGSYEQYF. V is TRBV10-1 and J is TRBJ2-7; TRBD1 aligns across 7 bases. The CDR3 extends over 15 amino acids. CDR1 and CDR2 from the germline V gene are WNHNN and SYGVQD (reference sequence). V lost 3 bases and J lost 0; bases outside the gene matches: 5.

The rearrangement uses TRBV6-5 and TRBJ2-2; D uncertain. The length of the CDR3 is 14 residues. Germline CDR1 and CDR2: MNHEY and SVGAGI. Between the trimmed V and J ends, which lost 2 bases and 7 bases, there was a span of 11 bases. The CDR3 spells CASSYLNAVGELFF. The CDR3 nucleotides read TGTGCCAGCAGTTACCTAAATGCGGTCGGGGAGCTGTTTTTT.

In its sample, this clone was seen once. The chain couples TRBV7-2 to TRBJ1-1, with D tentatively TRBD1 (5 bases). The germline gives CDR1 SGHTA, CDR2 FQGNSA. The V end lost 0 bases, the J end lost 1 base, and 21 bases lay between the germline ends. This CDR3 has 19 amino acids. CDR3 sequence reads: CASSLARLSSAGRNTEAFF. Here the CDR3 DNA reads TGTGCCAGCAGCTTAGCGAGGTTGTCGTCGGCAGGGCGGAACACTGAAGCTTTCTTT.

This chain uses TRBV9 with TRBJ2-3, with D tentatively TRBD1 (6 bases). The CDR3 has 17 amino acids. The germline V gene has CDR1 SGDLS and CDR2 YYNGEE. Trimming pared 0 bases from V and 2 bases from J, leaving 16 bases between. For the CDR3, the DNA is TGTGCCAGCAGCGTAGCATGGGGGACAAGCGCCACAGATACGCAGTATTTT. Amino acids: CASSVAWGTSATDTQYF.

V is TRBV6-1 and J is TRBJ2-1; weak D call: TRBD1 (6 bases). This CDR3 has 12 residues. CDR1 is MNHNS, CDR2 SASEGT, per germline. Trimming shortened V by 3 bases and J by 12 bases, and 12 bases separated the two germline ends. CDR3 region: CASSDSRQAQFF. CDR3 DNA: TGTGCCAGCAGTGATTCCCGACAGGCGCAGTTCTTC.

This chain links TRBV19 with TRBJ2-3; D is ambiguous. The germline gives CDR1 LNHDA, CDR2 SQIVND (reference sequence). The CDR3 is 11 residues long. The germline V and J ends were trimmed by 8 bases and 3 bases, with 6 bases remaining between them. CDR3 DNA: TGTGCCAGTCCCCTGACAGATACGCAGTATTTT. Encoded protein: CASPLTDTQYF.

This chain joins TRBV18 and TRBJ2-6; 12 bases are shared with TRBD2. V shed 5 bases and J 2 bases; nucleotides not matched to a gene: 10. This CDR3 spans 19 amino acids. Germline CDR1 and CDR2: KGHSH and LQKENI. CDR3 loop: CASSRTSGINAPGANVLTF. CDR3 DNA: TGTGCCAGCTCAAGGACTAGCGGGATAAACGCCCCTGGGGCCAACGTCCTGACTTTC.

The chain couples TRBV7-3 to TRBJ2-1; the D is unclear. Looked up from germline, CDR1 is SGHTA and CDR2 is FQGTGA. Trimming shortened V by 1 base and J by 6 bases, and 10 bases separated the two germline ends. The CDR3 extends over 14 amino acids. Here the CDR3 DNA reads TGTGCCAGCAGCTTAAGTCCGGTAACCAATGAGCAGTTCTTC. The encoded protein is CASSLSPVTNEQFF.

CDR3 nucleotides: TGCAGTGCTAGTTGGCTAGCGGTGGGGGGGCAGTATTTT. Protein product: CSASWLAVGGQYF. The rearrangement uses TRBV20-1 and TRBJ2-3; 7 bases match TRBD2. CDR3 length equals 13 residues. Germline assignment: CDR1 DFQATT and CDR2 SNEGSKA (reference sequence). The V and J ends lost 3 bases and 11 bases, in that order; junction bases with no gene match: 11.

This clone was recorded only once. The rearrangement links TRBV4-3 to TRBJ1-2; weak D call: TRBD1 (5 bases). The germline gives CDR1 LGHNA, CDR2 YSLEER. CDR3 size: 16 residues. The germline V and J ends were trimmed by 0 bases and 2 bases, with 13 bases remaining between them. CDR3 amino acids: CASSQDRGLLNYGYTF. The DNA for the CDR3 is TGCGCCAGCAGCCAAGATAGGGGACTTCTGAACTATGGCTACACCTTC.

The chain is built from TRBV5-1 and TRBJ2-7; no definite D call. V shed 0 bases and J shed 2 bases, with 15 bases lying between them. The CDR3 totals 16 residues. The germline CDR1 and CDR2 sequences are SGHRS and YFSETQ. CDR3 DNA sequence: TGCGCCAGCAGCTTGGCCGCGCAGCGTGTTCCCTACGAGCAGTACTTC. Translated: CASSLAAQRVPYEQYF.

The chain recombines TRBV19 with TRBJ2-7, with 12 nucleotides matching TRBD1. This CDR3 has 15 residues. Germline-derived CDR1 and CDR2 are LNHDA and SQIVND (reference sequence). V gave up 9 bases and J gave up 4 bases; unmatched junction bases: 10. In DNA, the CDR3 is TGTGCCAGCGCGACCGGGACAGGGGGCGGGTACGAGCAGTACTTC. It encodes CASATGTGGGYEQYF. The complete variable domain, with remaining parts taken from reference TRBV19 and TRBJ2-7, reads DGGITQSPKYLFRKEGQNVTLSCEQNLNHDAMYWYRQDPGQGLRLIYYSQIVNDFQKGDIAEGYSVSREKKESFPLTVTSAQKNPTAFYLCASATGTGGGYEQYFGPGTRLTVT.

This clone was picked up a small number of times. The chain is built from TRBV7-2 and TRBJ2-7, with TRBD2 identical over 11 bases. J was trimmed by 2 bases and V by 1 base; bases with no gene match: 7. The germline V gene has CDR1 SGHTA and CDR2 FQGNSA. The CDR3 contains 17 residues. The CDR3 DNA sequence: TGTGCCAGCAGCTTAGGAGCTCCGGGACTAGCGGCCTACGAGCAGTACTTC. This sequence encodes CASSLGAPGLAAYEQYF.

In this sample, this clone turned up a few times. This chain connects TRBV6-2 or TRBV6-3 to TRBJ2-7, with 11 bases fitting TRBD1. CDR3 size: 14 residues. Germline CDR1 is MNHEY and CDR2 is SVGEGT. V gave up 2 bases and J gave up 3 bases; unmatched junction bases: 0. CDR3 sequence (DNA): TGTGCCAGCAGTTACGGGACAGGGGGCTACGAGCAGTACTTC. Encoded protein: CASSYGTGGYEQYF.

This clone has just one count. The V call is TRBV19, the J call TRBJ2-2, with D perhaps matching TRBD1 (5 bases). The CDR3 sequence is 12 residues long. Trimming took off 4 bases at V and 9 bases at J, with 9 bases between the two ends. Per the germline V gene, CDR1 is LNHDA and CDR2 is SQIVND (reference sequence). The CDR3 DNA sequence: TGTGCCAGTAGTAAGGGGCTAAGGGAGCTGTTTTTT. Protein sequence: CASSKGLRELFF.

The table lists this clone with a count of one. The chain couples TRBV10-3 to TRBJ2-1, with TRBD2 as a possible D gene (5 bases). Germline assignment: CDR1 ENHRY and CDR2 SYGVKD. The CDR3 length is 12 residues. V lost 8 bases to trimming and J lost 12 bases, with 17 bases between them. CDR3 in DNA: TGTGCCATCGGTCCACGGGCTGAGGGGCAGTTCTTC. Residues: CAIGPRAEGQFF.

The V and J genes are TRBV7-2 and TRBJ2-7; weak D call: TRBD1 (5 bases). The V end lost 4 bases, the J end lost 3 bases, and 13 bases lay between the germline ends. CDR1 and CDR2 (germline): SGHTA, FQGNSA. The CDR3 length is 14 residues. DNA for the CDR3: TGTGCCAGCAGCTCCCAGGGTGGGATCTACGAGCAGTACTTC. Translating it yields CASSSQGGIYEQYF.

V gene TRBV9 combines with J gene TRBJ1-5, with TRBD1 matching over 7 bases. The length of the CDR3 is 14 residues. The J segment lost 4 bases and the V segment lost 2 bases, leaving 3 bases of the junction unmatched. Germline V gene lookup returns CDR1 SGDLS and CDR2 YYNGEE. In DNA form, the CDR3 reads TGTGCCAGCAGCGTTGGACAGGTTAATCAGCCCCAGCATTTT. Translating it yields CASSVGQVNQPQHF.

For the CDR3, the DNA is TGTGCCAGCAGTACGAGACGCGGGGGGGGGAATGAGCAGTTCTTC. Its protein product is CASSTRRGGGNEQFF. This rearrangement joins TRBV6-2 or TRBV6-3 to TRBJ2-1; TRBD2 matches 9 bases. The germline V gene has CDR1 MNHEY and CDR2 SVGEGT. V lost 5 bases, J lost 7 bases, and 9 bases stayed unmatched. The CDR3 length is 15 residues.

The V and J genes are TRBV19 and TRBJ2-2; D perhaps matches TRBD1 (6 bases). The CDR3 has 20 residues. The germline CDR1 and CDR2 sequences are LNHDA and SQIVND (reference sequence). The V gene lost 5 bases and the J gene lost 0 bases, with 25 bases spanning the gap. The CDR3 nucleotides are TGTGCCAGTAGTGACATCAGGGGTTTGGGGGTAGCCTCGAACACCGGGGAGCTGTTTTTT. It is translated as CASSDIRGLGVASNTGELFF.